This T cell receptor (beta chain) originates from a study of shared clonotypes between healthy human individuals. Clones were read by immunoSEQ multiplex PCR, and TCRdb kept only the in-frame ones, dropping some. There are about 960,000 clones in the sample; approximately 76% occur only once, and around 1.5% lies in the top ten. CDR3 length: 14 amino acids. V was trimmed by 5 bases and J by 5 bases, leaving 15 bases between them. Germline values: CDR1 MNHEY, CDR2 SVGAGI. This receptor was obtained from a young man in good health. The sample consisted of memory CD4+ T cells sorted from blood. Subset denoted: CD45RA-negative fraction. The chain has TRBV6-5 and TRBJ1-1; D gene ambiguous. As DNA, the CDR3 is TGTGCCAGCAGTACCCGCGGGGTAAGGACTGAAGCTTTCTTT. Translation: CASSTRGVRTEAFF.